This TCR beta chain was recorded in a study of blood T cell repertoires in COVID-19. Germline lookup yields CDR1 SGHRS and CDR2 YFSETQ. Trimming stripped 0 bases from V and 4 bases from J, with 16 bases between. The CDR3 has 16 residues. As handled by the study authors: Counts of nucleated cells, estimated from reference gene primer amplification, were obtained. Sequenced by immunoSEQ multiplex PCR; TCRdb stores in-frame clones only, minus some. V and J calls and clone size are as listed in that table; D and trimming were resolved from the DNA. The sample records some 250,000 clones, around 84% being singletons.

The chain employs TRBV5-1 and TRBJ1-2, with D uncertain. The sample taken for sequencing was peripheral blood. This TCR came from a woman aged 65 to 85 with active or convalescent COVID-19. The CDR3 protein is CASSLGVSNEGYGYTF. CDR3 coding DNA: TGCGCCAGCAGCTTGGGAGTGTCAAACGAGGGCTATGGCTACACCTTC.